This TCR beta chain was identified during a study of PD-L1 blockade in urothelial cancer. Study-wide background: Patients previously received 0 to 3 chemotherapy regimens. Study results and caveats: Durable-benefit patients had greater expansion of tumor-associated blood clones at 3 weeks.

CDR1 is SGHRS, CDR2 YFSETQ, per germline. The ends lost 4 bases at V and 6 bases at J; junction bases unmatched: 9. This CDR3 spans 14 amino acids. Time point meaning: pretreatment peripheral blood. Metastatic or locally advanced urothelial carcinoma was present in the patients. Sequenced by immunoSEQ multiplex PCR; TCRdb stores in-frame clones only, minus some. The table lists about 87,000 clones, roughly 84% of them singletons, with around 2.1% in the top ten. As concerns this clone: What it binds is not known.

This specimen consisted of PBMCs, obtained around atezolizumab (anti-PD-L1) treatment. The sequence was collected from a man aged 60 to 75 with urothelial cancer. This chain uses TRBV5-1 with TRBJ2-5; 7 nucleotides match TRBD1. In nucleotides, the CDR3 is TGCGCCAGCAGCGTTGACAGGGTGGGAAAGACCCAGTACTTC. This codes for CASSVDRVGKTQYF.